One sample yielded the 32 T cell receptor beta chains listed below, sequenced in a study of molecular identifiers for immune sequencing clone quantification. Via MiXCR, TCRdb re-called the PCR reads, giving one row per CDR3 protein. Of some 590,000 distinct CDR3 sequences listed, approximately 24% are singletons. Sequenced sample: naive CD8+ T cells from blood, with Jurkat cell RNA spiked in. Subset indicated: FACS-sorted CD8+CD4-CCR7+CD45RA+ naive T cells. The receptors here all came from a human donor in good health. Some libraries in this study had Jurkat cell RNA spiked in.

This clonotype was counted many times. Since the CDR3 does not end with the conserved phenylalanine or tryptophan, this likely comes from a read error. It is unclear where the CDR3 begins or ends on the DNA, so no DNA is shown, and the CDR3 is as TCRdb lists it. The chain combines TRBV19 with TRBJ2-7; the D call in the table, TRBD2, was not verified against the DNA. Germline V gene data show CDR1 as LNHDA and CDR2 as SQIVND (reference sequence). The CDR3 is 10 amino acids long, termini counted. CDR3: CARTFRAPPT.

This clonotype was picked up many times. The V gene is TRBV9, the J gene TRBJ2-3; 7 nucleotides align to TRBD1. Germline V gene lookup returns CDR1 SGDLS and CDR2 YYNGEE. J gave up 4 bases and V 0 bases, and 5 bases lay outside the gene matches. CDR3 length: 15 amino acids. The CDR3 loop is CASSVVGQGADTQYF. As DNA, the CDR3 is TGTGCCAGCAGCGTAGTCGGTCAGGGGGCAGATACGCAGTATTTT.

In regard to this clonotype: A much larger clonotype is one base distant, so this may be a read error. This chain uses TRBV11-2 with TRBJ2-7; D is ambiguous. Germline CDR1 is SGHAT and CDR2 is FQNNGV. Trimming shortened V by 6 bases and J by 3 bases, and 15 bases separated the two germline ends. The CDR3 covers 14 residues. The CDR3 DNA is TGTGCCAGCAGACACCTCGCTCGGAACTACGAGCAGTACTTC. This codes for CASRHLARNYEQYF.

The chain combines TRBV5-4 with TRBJ2-2, with 14 positions matching TRBD2. CDR1 SGHNT and CDR2 YYREEE come from the germline V gene (reference sequence). The J segment lost 7 bases and the V segment lost 4 bases, leaving 6 bases of the junction unmatched. The CDR3 extends over 16 amino acids. The CDR3 DNA reads TGTGCCAGCAGCACCGGACTAGCGGGAGGTAACGGGGAGCTGTTTTTT. Amino acid sequence: CASSTGLAGGNGELFF.

The rearrangement links TRBV4-3 to TRBJ2-7; D is possibly TRBD2 (5 bases). The V gene lost 1 base and the J gene lost 5 bases, with 18 bases spanning the gap. Germline V lookup: CDR1 LGHNA, CDR2 YSLEER. This CDR3 comprises 16 residues. CDR3 protein: CASSQGYSLTGDEQYF. The CDR3 DNA follows: TGCGCCAGCAGCCAAGGTTACAGTCTCACCGGGGACGAGCAGTACTTC.

In its sample, this clonotype was seen a few times. V is TRBV7-9 and J is TRBJ1-2; D not certain. Germline CDR1 reads SEHNR; CDR2 reads FQNEAQ (reference sequence). The CDR3 sequence is 15 residues long. Trimming removed 1 base at V and 0 bases at J, with 9 bases between. The DNA for the CDR3 is TGTGCCAGCAGCTTAGAACAGCCAGCTAACTATGGCTACACCTTC. This encodes CASSLEQPANYGYTF.

Turning to this clonotype: Compared with germline, one end of the junction differs, possibly owing to a read error. CDR3 region: CARSEGGVIEAFF. The CDR3, as DNA: TGTGCCCGCAGCGAGGGGGGGGTGATTGAAGCTTTCTTT. V usage is TRBV7-9 and J usage is TRBJ1-1; possibly TRBD1 for D (6 bases). Looked up from germline, CDR1 is SEHNR and CDR2 is FQNEAQ (reference sequence). The CDR3 length is 13 residues.

In its sample, this clonotype was seen many times. The chain recombines TRBV5-1 with TRBJ2-7, with 10 bases identical to TRBD1. Germline lookup yields CDR1 SGHRS and CDR2 YFSETQ. J lost 3 bases, V lost 4 bases, and 13 bases had no gene match. CDR3 length equals 17 residues. The CDR3 DNA follows: TGCGCCAGCAGCAAGCACATGGGACAGGGGTTGATCTACGAGCAGTACTTC. Protein product: CASSKHMGQGLIYEQYF.

This clonotype has a count of ten or more. This chain connects TRBV6-1 to TRBJ2-3, with 8 bases matching TRBD2. This CDR3 is built from 17 residues. Trimming removed 4 bases from V and 1 base from J; junction bases left unmatched: 10. The germline V gene has CDR1 MNHNS and CDR2 SASEGT. CDR3 sequence (DNA): TGTGCCAGCAGTGGATGGGGCGCGGGAGGCCGCACAGATACGCAGTATTTT. Its translation: CASSGWGAGGRTDTQYF.

Notes on this clonotype: A junction end diverges from the germline sequence, so it may reflect a read error. The chain links TRBV5-3 to TRBJ2-3; 12 bases line up with TRBD2. TRBV5-3 qualifies as an ORF whose function is uncertain. The CDR3 is 19 amino acids. CDR3 sequence: CASSSDDYGLAGFTDAQYF. The CDR3 nucleotides read TGTGCCAGCAGCTCCGACGACTACGGACTAGCGGGATTTACAGATGCGCAGTATTTT.

A note on this clonotype: The junction shows a germline mismatch at one end, possibly a read error. The J gene is TRBJ2-3, the V gene TRBV14; D call uncertain. This CDR3 region has 15 residues. The V gene's germline CDR1 is SGHDN and CDR2 FVKESK. CDR3 nucleotide sequence: TGTGACAGCAGCCAAGATACCACTATGGCAGATACGCGGTATTTT. It codes for CDSSQDTTMADTRYF.

The table lists this clonotype with many counts. The rearrangement uses TRBV9 and TRBJ2-1; D not certain. Germline-derived CDR1 and CDR2 are SGDLS and YYNGEE. This CDR3 has 13 residues. Trimming removed 0 bases from V and 5 bases from J, with 6 bases in between. CDR3 in amino acids: CASSVGLDNEQFF. The CDR3 region has the DNA TGTGCCAGCAGCGTAGGTCTAGACAATGAGCAGTTCTTC.

In regard to this clonotype: Being one base from a much bigger clone, this may be a read error. The genes are TRBV2 and TRBJ2-5; D gene ambiguous. The germline V gene encodes CDR1 SNHLY and CDR2 FYNNEI. The CDR3 loop spans 15 amino acids. Here the CDR3 reads CASSEGARNQEPQYF. The CDR3 DNA reads as TGTGCCAGCAGTGAAGGAGCTAGGAACCAAGAGCCCCAGTACTTC.

With respect to this clonotype: A much larger clone differs by one base, so this may be a read error. The chain has TRBV6-1 and TRBJ2-3; 7 bases align to TRBD2. CDR1 is MNHNS, CDR2 SASEGT, per germline. This CDR3 has 14 residues. Losses at the gene ends were 6 bases for V and 4 bases for J; bases not matched to a gene: 7. This chain's CDR3 is CASRRGVAADTQYF. In nucleotides, the CDR3 is TGTGCCAGCAGACGGGGGGTTGCTGCAGATACGCAGTATTTT.

V is TRBV5-1 and J is TRBJ1-5; TRBD1 is a possible D gene (5 bases). Trimming pared 4 bases from V and 5 bases from J, leaving 16 bases between. Looked up from germline, CDR1 is SGHRS and CDR2 is YFSETQ. The CDR3 loop spans 15 amino acids. DNA of the CDR3: TGCGCCAGCAGCCCGGGGGAGGACTCCGATCAGCCCCAGCATTTT. Amino acid sequence: CASSPGEDSDQPQHF.

The V gene is TRBV29-1, the J gene TRBJ2-2, with 7 nucleotides matching TRBD2. Germline trimming cut 6 bases from V and 1 base from J; bases unmatched to any gene: 8. The CDR3 runs to 15 residues. Germline V gene sequence: CDR1 SQVTM, CDR2 ANQGSEA. Here the CDR3 reads CSVRGSSGNTGELFF. CDR3 nucleotides: TGCAGCGTGCGAGGTTCTAGCGGGAACACCGGGGAGCTGTTTTTT.

This clonotype was recorded at least ten times. The chain uses TRBV5-1 and TRBJ1-3; possibly TRBD1 for D (6 bases). Trimming left V 7 bases short and J 2 bases short, with 10 bases between. This CDR3 is 13 amino acids long. Germline-derived CDR1 and CDR2 are SGHRS and YFSETQ. CDR3 sequence (DNA): TGCGCCAGCGGGACAATTCCTGGAAACACCATATATTTT. Its translation: CASGTIPGNTIYF.

Comment on this clonotype: A much larger clone differs from this one at a single base, so this may be a read error. This likely comes from a read error, as the CDR3 has no conserved phenylalanine or tryptophan at its end. V is TRBV24-1 and J is TRBJ2-3; 11 positions match TRBD2. Unmatched junction bases numbered 6, after V lost 2 bases and J lost 3 bases. From germline, CDR1 is KGHDR and CDR2 SFDVKD. The CDR3 length is 17 residues. CDR3 DNA: TGTGCCACCAGTGATTCCCATACTAGCGGGGGAACAGATACGCAGTATCTT. As protein: CATSDSHTSGGTDTQYL.

To note about this clonotype: Given a much more abundant clone one base away, this may be a read error. The V gene is TRBV6-2 or TRBV6-3, the J gene TRBJ1-1; 9 bases fit TRBD1. Germline V gives CDR1 MNHEY, CDR2 SVGEGT. The trim removed 7 bases at V and 7 bases at J, leaving 16 bases unmatched. The CDR3 spans 16 residues. In nucleotides, the CDR3 is TGTGCCAGCAACTTAACCGGGACAGGGCCCCACCATGAAGCTTTCTTT. Residues: CASNLTGTGPHHEAFF.

This clonotype was counted at least ten times. The chain links TRBV5-4 to TRBJ2-7; a weak D match, TRBD2 (5 bases). The CDR3 loop spans 13 amino acids. The V end lost 2 bases, the J end lost 7 bases, and 13 bases lay between the germline ends. Germline CDR1 reads SGHNT; CDR2 reads YYREEE (reference sequence). CDR3 sequence (DNA): TGTGCCAGCAGCTTCTGGGCGGGTAGGGAGCAGTACTTC. Encoded protein: CASSFWAGREQYF.

This clonotype has just a few counts. This rearrangement joins TRBV30 to TRBJ2-7, with a tentative D call TRBD1 (6 bases). The CDR3 is 14 amino acids. The ends were cut back, 2 bases at V and 7 bases at J, with 18 bases in the middle. Germline CDR1 reads GTSNPN; CDR2 reads SVGIG (reference sequence). The CDR3 DNA sequence: TGTGCCTGGAGTCTCCTAGGTGGGACATTTGAGCAGTACTTC. It codes for CAWSLLGGTFEQYF.

Note on this clonotype: This may stem from a read error, because a much larger clone lies one nucleotide away. The rearrangement links TRBV28 to TRBJ1-1; D not resolved. Germline V gene data show CDR1 as MDHEN and CDR2 as SYDVKM. This CDR3 has 18 amino acids. Trimming cost V 6 bases and J 4 bases, with 27 bases left between them. The CDR3 loop reads CASSLKPVLAVIGTEAFF. In DNA form, the CDR3 reads TGTGCCAGCAGCCTAAAGCCGGTTTTGGCAGTAATAGGCACTGAAGCTTTCTTT.

Of note for this clonotype: This may arise from a read error, as a much more abundant clone is one base away. The gene calls are TRBV12-3 or TRBV12-4 and TRBJ2-3; 8 bases align to TRBD2. The CDR3 runs 15 residues. CDR3 in DNA: TGTGCCAGCAGTCCAGCGGGAGTGAGCACAGATACGCAGTGTTTT. Amino acid sequence: CASSPAGVSTDTQCF.

The chain links TRBV12-3 or TRBV12-4 to TRBJ2-5; D is tentatively TRBD1 or TRBD2 (5 bases each). The closer fit of TRBJ2-7 to the DNA end suggests the J call may be wrong. CDR3 size: 14 residues. Here the CDR3 reads CASSSGRILYEQYF. The CDR3 DNA reads TGTGCCAGCAGTTCGGGACGGATCCTCTACGAGCAGTACTTC.

V gene TRBV15 combines with J gene TRBJ2-2; D not certain. The CDR3 runs to 15 residues. Trimming took off 5 bases at V and 0 bases at J, with 10 bases between the two ends. The V gene's germline CDR1 is LNHNV and CDR2 YYDKDF (reference sequence). The CDR3 here is CATSGYFANTGELFF. The CDR3 DNA sequence: TGTGCCACCAGCGGTTATTTTGCGAACACCGGGGAGCTGTTTTTT. Filled out from reference TRBV15 and TRBJ2-2, the complete variable domain reads DAMVIQNPRYQVTQFGKPVTLSCSQTLNHNVMYWYQQKSSQAPKLLFHYYDKDFNNEADTPDNFQSRRPNTSFCFLDIRSPGLGDTAMYLCATSGYFANTGELFFGEGSRLTVL.

This clonotype has ten or more counts. V gene TRBV30 combines with J gene TRBJ2-3; 11 positions agree with TRBD2. Trimming removed 1 base from V and 6 bases from J; junction bases left unmatched: 6. The CDR3 is 15 residues long. Per the germline V gene, CDR1 is GTSNPN and CDR2 is SVGIG (reference sequence). The CDR3 protein is CAWSALAGEGDTQYF. The DNA of the CDR3 is TGTGCCTGGAGTGCACTAGCGGGGGAAGGGGATACGCAGTATTTT.

On this clonotype itself: A read error is possible here, since a much larger clone lies one base away. The missing conserved phenylalanine or tryptophan at the end of this CDR3 makes a read error likely. The chain is built from TRBV4-1 and TRBJ1-3; possible D gene TRBD1, 5 bases. Looked up from germline, CDR1 is MGHRA and CDR2 is YSYEKL. The ends were cut back, 1 base at V and 2 bases at J, with 12 bases in the middle. The CDR3 covers 16 residues. CDR3 DNA: TGCGCCAGCAGCCAAGTGGTCGGGACTACTGGAAACACCATATATTCT. This encodes CASSQVVGTTGNTIYS.

In DNA, the CDR3 is TGTGCCAGCAGTTTACGGAGCGGGGGGACCTACGAGCAGTACTTC. Amino acids: CASSLRSGGTYEQYF. The chain employs TRBV27 and TRBJ2-7, with 9 bases identical to TRBD2. Losses at the gene ends were 2 bases for V and 2 bases for J; bases not matched to a gene: 4. The length of the CDR3 is 15 residues. The V gene's germline CDR1 is MNHEY and CDR2 SMNVEV (reference sequence).

The chain uses TRBV19 and TRBJ1-1; tentative D call: TRBD1 (5 bases). The CDR3 runs 15 residues. Trimming left V 1 base short and J 1 base short, with 10 bases between. Germline V gene lookup returns CDR1 LNHDA and CDR2 SQIVND (reference sequence). CDR3 sequence (DNA): TGTGCCAGTAGTATAGCCGCAGGGACGAACACTGAAGCTTTCTTT. It yields the protein CASSIAAGTNTEAFF.

This clonotype showed up just a few times. The chain carries TRBV6-2 or TRBV6-3 and TRBJ2-3, with D perhaps assigned TRBD1 or TRBD2 (5 bases each). Germline V gene lookup returns CDR1 MNHEY and CDR2 SVGEGT. The CDR3 length is 18 residues. Trimming took 3 bases from V and 0 from J, leaving 19 bases between them. The chain's CDR3 is CASSYLEGRDHSTDTQYF. DNA of the CDR3: TGTGCCAGCAGTTATCTCGAGGGAAGGGACCATAGCACAGATACGCAGTATTTT.

This clonotype turned up a few times. An end of the junction differs from the germline gene, which may be a read error. The rearrangement links TRBV29-1 to TRBJ2-3; 10 bases line up with TRBD1. Germline V gives CDR1 SQVTM, CDR2 ANQGSEA. The CDR3 sequence is 16 residues long. CDR3 protein: CSAEDPGQGTADTQYF. The DNA for the CDR3 is TGCAGCGCTGAAGACCCGGGACAGGGGACCGCAGATACGCAGTATTTT.

This chain connects TRBV7-9 to TRBJ2-2, with 7 bases fitting TRBD1. The CDR3 contains 17 residues. Germline V gene data show CDR1 as SEHNR and CDR2 as FQNEAQ (reference sequence). The junction had 12 bases not matched to a gene; V was cut back by 7 bases and J by 1 base. The CDR3 loop is CASNFNPAGGNTGELFF. In DNA form, the CDR3 reads TGTGCCAGCAACTTTAACCCGGCAGGGGGGAACACCGGGGAGCTGTTTTTT. The whole variable domain, filled in from reference TRBV7-9 and TRBJ2-2, reads DTGVSQNPRHKITKRGQNVTFRCDPISEHNRLYWYRQTLGQGPEFLTYFQNEAQLEKSRLLSDRFSAERPKGSFSTLEIQRTEQGDSAMYLCASNFNPAGGNTGELFFGEGSRLTVL.